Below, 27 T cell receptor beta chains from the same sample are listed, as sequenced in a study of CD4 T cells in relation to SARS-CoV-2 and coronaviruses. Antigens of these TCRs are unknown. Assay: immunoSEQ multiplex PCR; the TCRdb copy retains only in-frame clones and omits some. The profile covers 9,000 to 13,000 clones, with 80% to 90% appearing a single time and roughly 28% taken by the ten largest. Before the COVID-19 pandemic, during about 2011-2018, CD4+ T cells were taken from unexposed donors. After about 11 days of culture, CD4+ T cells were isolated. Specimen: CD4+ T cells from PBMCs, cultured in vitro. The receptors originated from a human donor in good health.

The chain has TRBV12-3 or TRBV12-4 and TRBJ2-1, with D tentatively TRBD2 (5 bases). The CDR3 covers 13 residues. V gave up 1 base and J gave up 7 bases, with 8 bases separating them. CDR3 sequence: CASSLVSGNEQFF. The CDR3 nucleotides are TGTGCCAGCAGTTTAGTGTCGGGGAATGAGCAGTTCTTC.

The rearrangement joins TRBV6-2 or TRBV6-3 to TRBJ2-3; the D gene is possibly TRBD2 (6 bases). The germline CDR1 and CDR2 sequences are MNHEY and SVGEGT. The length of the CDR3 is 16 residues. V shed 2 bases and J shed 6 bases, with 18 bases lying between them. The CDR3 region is CASSYGGADSSDTQYF. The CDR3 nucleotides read TGTGCCAGCAGTTACGGAGGGGCCGACAGTTCGGATACGCAGTATTTT.

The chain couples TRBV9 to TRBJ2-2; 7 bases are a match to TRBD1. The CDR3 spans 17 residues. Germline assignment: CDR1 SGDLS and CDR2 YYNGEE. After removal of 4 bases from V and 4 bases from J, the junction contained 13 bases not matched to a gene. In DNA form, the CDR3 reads TGTGCCAGCAGCCAAGCAAAGACAGGGCGGCTCACCGGGGAGCTGTTTTTT. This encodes CASSQAKTGRLTGELFF.

As DNA, the CDR3 is TGTGCCACCAGTGAATGGGGAGATCAGCCCCAGCATTTT. Its translation: CATSEWGDQPQHF. The gene calls are TRBV24-1 and TRBJ1-5; D remains ambiguous. CDR3 length: 13 amino acids. Germline values: CDR1 KGHDR, CDR2 SFDVKD. The V and J ends lost 4 bases and 5 bases respectively, with 8 bases between them.

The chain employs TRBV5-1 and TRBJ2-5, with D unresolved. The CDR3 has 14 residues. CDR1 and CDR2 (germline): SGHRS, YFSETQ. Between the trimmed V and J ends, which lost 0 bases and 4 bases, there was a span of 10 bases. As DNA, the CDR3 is TGCGCCAGCAGCTTGGAAGCCGGTGGAGAGACCCAGTACTTC. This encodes CASSLEAGGETQYF.

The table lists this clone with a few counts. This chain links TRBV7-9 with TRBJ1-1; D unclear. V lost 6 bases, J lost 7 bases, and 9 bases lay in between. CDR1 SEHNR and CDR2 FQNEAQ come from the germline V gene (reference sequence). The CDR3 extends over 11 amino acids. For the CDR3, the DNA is TGTGCCAGCAGTACGGCCGGTGAAGCTTTCTTT. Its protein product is CASSTAGEAFF.

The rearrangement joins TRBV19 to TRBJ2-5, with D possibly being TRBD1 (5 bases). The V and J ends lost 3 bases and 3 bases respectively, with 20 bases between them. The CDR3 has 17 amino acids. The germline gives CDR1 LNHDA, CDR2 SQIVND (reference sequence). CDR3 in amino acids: CASSMSLAGPVKETQYF. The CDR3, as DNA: TGTGCCAGTAGTATGAGCCTCGCAGGGCCCGTAAAAGAGACCCAGTACTTC.

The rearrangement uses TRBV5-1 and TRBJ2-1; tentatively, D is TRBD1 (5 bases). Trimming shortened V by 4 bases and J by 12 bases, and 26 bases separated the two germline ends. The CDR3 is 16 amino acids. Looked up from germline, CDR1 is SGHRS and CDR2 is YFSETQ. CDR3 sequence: CASSVPGQGYSHSQFF. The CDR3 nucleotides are TGCGCCAGCAGCGTCCCCGGGCAGGGTTATAGCCACTCGCAGTTCTTC.

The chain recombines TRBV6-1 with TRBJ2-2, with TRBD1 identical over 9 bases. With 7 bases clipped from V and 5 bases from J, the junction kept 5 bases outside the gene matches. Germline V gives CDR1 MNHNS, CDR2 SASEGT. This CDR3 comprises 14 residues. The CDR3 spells CASTRTGVTGELFF. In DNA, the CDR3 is TGTGCCAGCACGAGGACAGGGGTTACCGGGGAGCTGTTTTTT.

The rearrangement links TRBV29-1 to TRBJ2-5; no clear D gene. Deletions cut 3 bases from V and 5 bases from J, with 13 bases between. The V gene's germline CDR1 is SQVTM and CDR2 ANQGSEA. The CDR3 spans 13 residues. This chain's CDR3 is CSVEFGTGETQYF. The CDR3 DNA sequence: TGCAGCGTTGAGTTCGGCACTGGGGAGACCCAGTACTTC.

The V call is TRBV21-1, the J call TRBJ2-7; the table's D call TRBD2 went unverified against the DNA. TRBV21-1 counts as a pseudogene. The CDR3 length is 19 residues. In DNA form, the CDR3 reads TGTGCCAGCATTAAAGCGAAGGGACTAGCGGGGGCCCTAATCTGGGAGCAGTACTTC. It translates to CASIKAKGLAGALIWEQYF.

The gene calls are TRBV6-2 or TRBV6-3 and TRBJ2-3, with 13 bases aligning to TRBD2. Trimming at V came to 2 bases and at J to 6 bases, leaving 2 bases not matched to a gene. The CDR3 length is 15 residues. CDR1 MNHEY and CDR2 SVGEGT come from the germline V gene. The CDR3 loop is CASSYRTSGSDTQYF. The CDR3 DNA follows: TGTGCCAGCAGTTACCGGACTAGCGGGAGTGATACGCAGTATTTT.

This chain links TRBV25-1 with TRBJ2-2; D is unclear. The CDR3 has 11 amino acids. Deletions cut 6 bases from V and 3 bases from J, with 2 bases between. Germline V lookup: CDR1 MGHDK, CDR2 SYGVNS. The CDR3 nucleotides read TGTGCCAGCAGATACACCGGGGAGCTGTTTTTT. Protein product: CASRYTGELFF.

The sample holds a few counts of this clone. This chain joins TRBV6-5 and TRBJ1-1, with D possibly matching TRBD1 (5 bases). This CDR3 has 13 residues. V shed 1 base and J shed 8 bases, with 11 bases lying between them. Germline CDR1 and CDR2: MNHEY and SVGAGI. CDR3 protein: CASSYLPDSEAFF. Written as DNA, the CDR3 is TGTGCCAGCAGTTACTTACCAGACAGCGAAGCTTTCTTT.

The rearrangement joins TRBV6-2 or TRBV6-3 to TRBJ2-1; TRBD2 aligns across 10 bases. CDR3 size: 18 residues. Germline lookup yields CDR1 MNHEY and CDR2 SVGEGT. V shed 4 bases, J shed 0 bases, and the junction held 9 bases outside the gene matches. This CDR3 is CASSSTSGQFFSYNEQFF. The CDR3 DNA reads TGTGCCAGCAGTTCGACTAGCGGGCAGTTCTTCTCCTACAATGAGCAGTTCTTC.

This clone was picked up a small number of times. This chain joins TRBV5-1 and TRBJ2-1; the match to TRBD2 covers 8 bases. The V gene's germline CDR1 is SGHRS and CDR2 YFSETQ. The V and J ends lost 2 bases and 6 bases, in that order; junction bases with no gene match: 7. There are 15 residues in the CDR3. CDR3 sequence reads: CASSLIAGQFNEQFF. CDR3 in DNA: TGCGCCAGCAGCTTAATAGCGGGACAATTCAATGAGCAGTTCTTC.

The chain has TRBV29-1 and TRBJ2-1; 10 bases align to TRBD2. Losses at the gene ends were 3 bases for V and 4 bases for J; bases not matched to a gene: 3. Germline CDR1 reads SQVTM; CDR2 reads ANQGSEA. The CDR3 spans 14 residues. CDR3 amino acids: CSVDTSGMYNEQFF. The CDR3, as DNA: TGCAGCGTTGACACTAGCGGGATGTACAATGAGCAGTTCTTC.

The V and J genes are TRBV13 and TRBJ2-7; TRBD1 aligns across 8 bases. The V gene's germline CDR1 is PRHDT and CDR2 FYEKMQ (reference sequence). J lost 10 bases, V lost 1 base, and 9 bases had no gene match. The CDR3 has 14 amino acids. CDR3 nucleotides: TGTGCCAGCAGCTTAGCCGGGACAGGTTCTCTACAGTACTTC. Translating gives CASSLAGTGSLQYF.

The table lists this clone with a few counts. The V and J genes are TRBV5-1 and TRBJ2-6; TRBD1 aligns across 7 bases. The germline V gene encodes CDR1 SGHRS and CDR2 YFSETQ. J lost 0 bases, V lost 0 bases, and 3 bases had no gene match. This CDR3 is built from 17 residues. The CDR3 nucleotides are TGCGCCAGCAGCTTGGGACAGGGCCGCTCTGGGGCCAACGTCCTGACTTTC. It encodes CASSLGQGRSGANVLTF.

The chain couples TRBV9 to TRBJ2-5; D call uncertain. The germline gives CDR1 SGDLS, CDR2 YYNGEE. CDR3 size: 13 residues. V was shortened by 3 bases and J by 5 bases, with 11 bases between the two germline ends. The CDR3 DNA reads TGTGCCAGCAGCGCCCAAGGGCGGGAGACCCAGTACTTC. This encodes CASSAQGRETQYF.

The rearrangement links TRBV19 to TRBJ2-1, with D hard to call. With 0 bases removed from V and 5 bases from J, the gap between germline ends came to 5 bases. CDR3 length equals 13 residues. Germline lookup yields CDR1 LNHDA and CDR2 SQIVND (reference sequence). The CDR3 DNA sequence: TGTGCCAGTAGTATAGACCGGAACAATGAGCAGTTCTTC. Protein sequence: CASSIDRNNEQFF.

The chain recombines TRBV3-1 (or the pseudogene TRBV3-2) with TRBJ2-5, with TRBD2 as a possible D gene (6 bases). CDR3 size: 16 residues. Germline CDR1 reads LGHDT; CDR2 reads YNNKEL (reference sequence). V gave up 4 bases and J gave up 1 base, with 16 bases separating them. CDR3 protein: CASSPLSEGSQETQYF. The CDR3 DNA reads TGTGCCAGCAGCCCCCTCTCGGAGGGAAGCCAAGAGACCCAGTACTTC.

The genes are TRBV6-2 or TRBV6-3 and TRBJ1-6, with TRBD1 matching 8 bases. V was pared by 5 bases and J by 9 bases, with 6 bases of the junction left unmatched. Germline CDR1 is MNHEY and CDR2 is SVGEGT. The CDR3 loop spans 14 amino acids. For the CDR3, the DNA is TGTGCCAGCAGTCTCACAGGGGGTTCTTCACCCCTCCACTTT. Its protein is CASSLTGGSSPLHF.

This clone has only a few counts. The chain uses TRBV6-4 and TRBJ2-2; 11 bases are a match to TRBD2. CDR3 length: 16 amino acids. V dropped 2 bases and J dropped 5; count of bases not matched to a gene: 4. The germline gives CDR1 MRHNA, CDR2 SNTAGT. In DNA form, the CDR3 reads TGTGCCAGCAGTGACCTAGCGGGAGGTGGAACCGGGGAGCTGTTTTTT. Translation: CASSDLAGGGTGELFF.

Written as DNA, the CDR3 is TGTGCCAGCAGCTTCCGGACGGAGAACACTGAAGCTTTCTTT. This encodes CASSFRTENTEAFF. The chain links TRBV9 to TRBJ1-1; D remains ambiguous. The CDR3 loop spans 14 amino acids. CDR1 is SGDLS and CDR2 is YYNGEE in the germline V gene. The V gene lost 4 bases and the J gene lost 1 base, with 11 bases spanning the gap. The whole variable domain, filled in from reference TRBV9 and TRBJ1-1, reads DSGVTQTPKHLITATGQRVTLRCSPRSGDLSVYWYQQSLDQGLQFLIQYYNGEERAKGNILERFSAQQFPDLHSELNLSSLELGDSALYFCASSFRTENTEAFFGQGTRLTVV.

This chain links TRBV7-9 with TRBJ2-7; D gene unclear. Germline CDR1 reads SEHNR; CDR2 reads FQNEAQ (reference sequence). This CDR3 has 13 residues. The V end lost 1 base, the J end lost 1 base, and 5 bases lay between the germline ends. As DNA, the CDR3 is TGTGCCAGCAGCTTAGTATGGTCCTACGAGCAGTACTTC. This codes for CASSLVWSYEQYF.

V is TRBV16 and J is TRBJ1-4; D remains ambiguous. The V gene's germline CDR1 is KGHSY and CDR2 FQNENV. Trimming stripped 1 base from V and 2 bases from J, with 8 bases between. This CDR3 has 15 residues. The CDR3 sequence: CASSQFTGTNEKLFF. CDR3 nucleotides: TGTGCCAGCAGCCAATTCACGGGCACTAATGAAAAACTGTTTTTT.